This TCR beta chain was identified during a study of T cell responses to AZD1222 COVID-19 vaccine. General study results and limits: Only a handful of AZD1222 recipients, five to seven in all, had baseline seropositivity.

The germline V gene has CDR1 MDHEN and CDR2 SYDVKM. The V end lost 8 bases, the J end lost 4 bases, and 12 bases lay between the germline ends. The CDR3 is 13 amino acids. As concerns this clone: Antigen specificity is unknown.

The method was immunoSEQ multiplex PCR; TCRdb's version includes in-frame clones alone and lacks a portion of them. The sample carries 90,000 to 110,000 clones, roughly nine tenths recorded once. The sequence was collected from an adult who received the AZD1222 COVID-19 vaccine. The sequenced sample was peripheral blood, obtained 28 days after the second AZD1222 dose. The V and J genes are TRBV28 and TRBJ2-1, with TRBD2 as a possible D gene (6 bases). In DNA form, the CDR3 reads TGTGCCAGCCGGGACTCTATTTACAATGAGCAGTTCTTC. This sequence encodes CASRDSIYNEQFF.